These T cell receptor beta chains were read from a single sample in a study of cytomegalovirus exposure and HLA in healthy donors. The table came from immunoSEQ multiplex PCR; TCRdb's copy has only in-frame clones and leaves some out. In all, the sample yields about 130,000 clones. Sample: PBMCs. These receptors were collected from a woman aged 55-70 years in good health and CMV-seronegative. CDR3s leave out the opening cysteine and the closing phenylalanine or tryptophan.

j_call	v_call	cdr3_aa
TRBJ2-3	TRBV7-2	ASSSPSGGADTDTQY
TRBJ2-7	TRBV11-3	ASSVSGPYEQY
TRBJ2-5	TRBV5-5	ASSFSAETQY
TRBJ2-1	TRBV29-1	SVEEPFLSSYNEQF
TRBJ1-4	TRBV28	ASSFPTGGAEKLF
TRBJ2-2	TRBV19	ASSRGGVRQNTGELF
TRBJ2-1	TRBV18	ASSRSRYLGRENRNEQF
TRBJ1-1	TRBV7-3	ASSLGGLNTEAF
TRBJ1-3	TRBV5-5	ASSFPTGSSGNTIY
TRBJ2-4	TRBV6-5	ASSRGPGLKNIQY
TRBJ1-3	TRBV19	ASTHRGGTGAGNTIY
TRBJ1-4	TRBV6-1	ASSGKRATNEKLF
TRBJ1-6	TRBV19	ASSQAPTVVTGSPLH
TRBJ2-2	TRBV4-1	ASSQGVILTNTGELF
TRBJ2-1	TRBV5-1	ASRNTGSYEQF
TRBJ2-7	TRBV21-1	ASSPRGIRAGS
TRBJ2-7	TRBV7-2	ASSTDRLYEQY
TRBJ2-2	TRBV9	ASSVGNTGELF
TRBJ2-7	TRBV4-2	ASSQDPAQGAKY
TRBJ1-4	TRBV5-6	ASSLRQGGEKLF
TRBJ2-7	TRBV5-4	ASSLGGQATYEQY
TRBJ2-7	TRBV18	ASSPTGTGPYEQY
TRBJ2-2	TRBV7-3	ASSLTVSTGELF
TRBJ1-1	TRBV28	AICDRWNTEAF